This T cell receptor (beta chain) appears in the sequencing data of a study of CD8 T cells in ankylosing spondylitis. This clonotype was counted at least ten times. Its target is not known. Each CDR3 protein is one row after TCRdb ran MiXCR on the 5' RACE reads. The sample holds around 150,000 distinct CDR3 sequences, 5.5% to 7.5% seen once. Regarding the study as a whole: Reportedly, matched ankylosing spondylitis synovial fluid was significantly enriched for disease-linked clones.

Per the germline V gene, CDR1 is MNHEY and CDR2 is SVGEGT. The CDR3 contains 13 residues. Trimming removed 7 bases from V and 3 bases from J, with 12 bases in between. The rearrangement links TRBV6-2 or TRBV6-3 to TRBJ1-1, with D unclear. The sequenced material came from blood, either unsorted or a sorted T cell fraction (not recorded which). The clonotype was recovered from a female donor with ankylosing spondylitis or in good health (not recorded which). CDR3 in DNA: TGTGCCAGCAACTTAGGACGGTACACTGAAGCTTTCTTT. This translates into CASNLGRYTEAFF.